This is a list of T cell receptor beta chains from one sample in a study of blood T cell repertoires in COVID-19. Libraries were prepared by immunoSEQ multiplex PCR; TCRdb keeps only in-frame clonotypes and omits some of them. The table has approximately 150,000 clones, roughly 81% seen once. The specimen was peripheral blood. These receptors came from a woman aged 45-65 years with COVID-19, enrolled during active disease. The CDR3 runs from the conserved cysteine through the conserved F or W. The D gene is left open where the match is weak. Expanded clones get a size class; other rows say once, few or many, or leave the size out.

CASSQVGGKSNSPLHF | TGTGCCAGCAGCCAAGTCGGGGGAAAATCCAACTCACCCCTCCACTTT | . | . | TRBJ1-6 | 16 | TRBV4-2
CASSLRLSRDLDTQYF | TGTGCCAGCAGCTTACGCTTATCCAGGGACTTAGATACGCAGTATTTT | . | . | TRBJ2-3 | 16 | TRBV7-6
CASSQGAGWDGYTF | TGCGCCAGCAGCCAAGGAGCAGGGTGGGATGGCTACACCTTC | few | . | TRBJ1-2 | 14 | TRBV4-1
CASSTTARGGHNEQFF | TGTGCCAGCAGCACCACGGCGCGGGGGGGCCATAATGAGCAGTTCTTC | . | TRBD2 | TRBJ2-1 | 16 | TRBV7-2
CASSPPGLPSGNTIYF | TGTGCCAGCTCACCACCTGGACTACCCTCTGGAAACACCATATATTTT | . | . | TRBJ1-3 | 16 | TRBV18
CASSGPGTYEQYF | TGTGCCAGCAGCGGGCCAGGAACCTACGAGCAGTACTTC | . | . | TRBJ2-7 | 13 | TRBV9
CASSQRGLGETQYF | TGTGCCAGCAGCCAGCGGGGGCTGGGAGAGACCCAGTACTTC | . | TRBD2 | TRBJ2-5 | 14 | TRBV5-6
CASSPNLVARYEQYF | TGTGCCAGCAGTCCCAACCTGGTAGCGAGATACGAGCAGTACTTC | once | . | TRBJ2-7 | 15 | TRBV28
CASSHPTGNNEKLFF | TGTGCCAGCAGCCACCCGACAGGGAATAATGAAAAACTGTTTTTT | . | TRBD1 | TRBJ1-4 | 15 | TRBV4-2
CASSLESPGINSPLHF | TGTGCCAGCAGCTTGGAATCTCCAGGGATAAATTCACCCCTCCACTTT | . | . | TRBJ1-6 | 16 | TRBV5-4
CASSARQGGELFF | TGTGCCAGCAGCGCGAGACAGGGTGGGGAGCTGTTTTTT | . | TRBD1 | TRBJ2-2 | 13 | TRBV7-9